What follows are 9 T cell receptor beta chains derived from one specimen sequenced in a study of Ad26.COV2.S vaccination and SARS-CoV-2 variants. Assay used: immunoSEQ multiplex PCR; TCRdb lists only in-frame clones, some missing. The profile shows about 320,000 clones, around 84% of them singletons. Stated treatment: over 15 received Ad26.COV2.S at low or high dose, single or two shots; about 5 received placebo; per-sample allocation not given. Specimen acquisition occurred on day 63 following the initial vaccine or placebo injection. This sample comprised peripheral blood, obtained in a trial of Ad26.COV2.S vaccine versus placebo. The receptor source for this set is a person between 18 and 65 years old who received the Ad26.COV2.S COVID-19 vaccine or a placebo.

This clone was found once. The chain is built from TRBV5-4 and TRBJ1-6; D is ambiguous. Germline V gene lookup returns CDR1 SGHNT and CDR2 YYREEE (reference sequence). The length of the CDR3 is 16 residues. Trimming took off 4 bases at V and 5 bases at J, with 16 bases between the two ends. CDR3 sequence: CASSPQFNGHNSPLHF. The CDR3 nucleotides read TGTGCCAGCAGCCCCCAATTTAATGGGCATAATTCACCCCTCCACTTT.

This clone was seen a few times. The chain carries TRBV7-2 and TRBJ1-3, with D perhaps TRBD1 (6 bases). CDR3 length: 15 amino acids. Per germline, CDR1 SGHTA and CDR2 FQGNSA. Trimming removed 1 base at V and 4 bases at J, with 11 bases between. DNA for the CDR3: TGTGCCAGCAGCTTAGAGCCGGGGGCGGGAAACACCATATATTTT. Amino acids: CASSLEPGAGNTIYF.

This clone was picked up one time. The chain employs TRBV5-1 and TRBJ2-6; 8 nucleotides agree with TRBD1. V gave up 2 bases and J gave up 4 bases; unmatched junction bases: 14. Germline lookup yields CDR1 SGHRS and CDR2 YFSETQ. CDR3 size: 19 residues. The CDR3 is CASSFPPGQGAAGANVLTF. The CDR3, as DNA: TGCGCCAGCAGCTTCCCCCCAGGGCAGGGGGCTGCCGGGGCCAACGTCCTGACTTTC.

In DNA form, the CDR3 reads TGTGCTAGTGGTTTGGGAGCGGACTTTAGCACAGATACGCAGTATTTT. Translation: CASGLGADFSTDTQYF. The chain combines TRBV12-5 with TRBJ2-3, with D possibly being TRBD2 (5 bases). This CDR3 region has 16 residues. CDR1 LGHNT and CDR2 FRNRAP come from the germline V gene. Trimming took 1 base from V and 0 from J, leaving 11 bases between them.

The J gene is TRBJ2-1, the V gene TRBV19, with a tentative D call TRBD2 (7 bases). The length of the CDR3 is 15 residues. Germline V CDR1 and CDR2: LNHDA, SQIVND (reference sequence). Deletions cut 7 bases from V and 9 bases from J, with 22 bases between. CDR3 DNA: TGTGCCAGTATAGGGAGGGGGGGACTGCCTTTTGAGCAGTTCTTC. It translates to CASIGRGGLPFEQFF. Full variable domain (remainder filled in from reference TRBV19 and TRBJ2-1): DGGITQSPKYLFRKEGQNVTLSCEQNLNHDAMYWYRQDPGQGLRLIYYSQIVNDFQKGDIAEGYSVSREKKESFPLTVTSAQKNPTAFYLCASIGRGGLPFEQFFGPGTRLTVL.

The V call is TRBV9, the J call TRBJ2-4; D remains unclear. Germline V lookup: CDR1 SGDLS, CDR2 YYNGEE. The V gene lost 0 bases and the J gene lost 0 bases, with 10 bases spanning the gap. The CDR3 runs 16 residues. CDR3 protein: CASSVAQLLAKNIQYF. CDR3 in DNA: TGTGCCAGCAGCGTAGCTCAACTTCTAGCCAAAAACATTCAGTACTTC.

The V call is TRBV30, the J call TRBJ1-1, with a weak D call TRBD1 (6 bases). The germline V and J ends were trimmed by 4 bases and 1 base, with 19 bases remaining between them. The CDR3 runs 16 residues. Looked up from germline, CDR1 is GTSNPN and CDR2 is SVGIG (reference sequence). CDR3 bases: TGTGCCTGGAAAGGGGCTAAGGGGGTGAAGAACACTGAAGCTTTCTTT. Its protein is CAWKGAKGVKNTEAFF.

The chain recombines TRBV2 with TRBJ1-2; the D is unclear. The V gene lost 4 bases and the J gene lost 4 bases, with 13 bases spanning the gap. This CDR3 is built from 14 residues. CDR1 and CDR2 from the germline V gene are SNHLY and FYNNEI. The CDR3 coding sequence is TGTGCCAGCAGTGTGAGAGGGCCCGGCTATGGCTACACCTTC. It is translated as CASSVRGPGYGYTF.

The CDR3 protein is CASGLRQGANTEAFF. The CDR3 DNA is TGTGCTAGTGGTTTAAGACAGGGGGCCAACACTGAAGCTTTCTTT. The V gene is TRBV12-5, the J gene TRBJ1-1; 10 bases align to TRBD1. Trimming took 3 bases from V and 2 from J; bases not matched to a gene: 3. The CDR3 totals 15 residues. Germline assignment: CDR1 LGHNT and CDR2 FRNRAP.